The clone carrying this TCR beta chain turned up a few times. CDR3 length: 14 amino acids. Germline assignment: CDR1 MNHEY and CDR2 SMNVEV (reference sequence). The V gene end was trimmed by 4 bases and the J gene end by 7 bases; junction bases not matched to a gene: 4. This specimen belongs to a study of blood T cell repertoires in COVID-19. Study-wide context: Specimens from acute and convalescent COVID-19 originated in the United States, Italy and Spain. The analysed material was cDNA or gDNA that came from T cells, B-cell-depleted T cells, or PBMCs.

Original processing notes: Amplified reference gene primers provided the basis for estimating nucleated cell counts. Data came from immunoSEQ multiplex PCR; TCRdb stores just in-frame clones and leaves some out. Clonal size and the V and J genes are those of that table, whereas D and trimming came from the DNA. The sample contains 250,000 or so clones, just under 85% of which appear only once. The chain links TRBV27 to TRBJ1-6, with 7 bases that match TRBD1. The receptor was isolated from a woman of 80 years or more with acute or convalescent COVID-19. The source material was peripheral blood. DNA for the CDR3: TGTGCCAGCAGTTCGACAGGGTGGAATTCACCCCTCCACTTT. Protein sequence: CASSSTGWNSPLHF.